The clone carrying this T cell receptor beta chain has just a few counts. The germline V gene encodes CDR1 SEHNR and CDR2 FQNEAQ (reference sequence). V was cut by 5 bases and J by 6 bases, with 11 bases left in between. This CDR3 has 13 amino acids. TCRdb processed the RT-PCR reads anew with MiXCR; each CDR3 protein has one entry. The repertoire holds fewer than 800,000 distinct CDR3 sequences, with 12% to 15% as singletons. The rearrangement joins TRBV7-9 to TRBJ1-5; D perhaps matches TRBD1 (6 bases). Sequencing used memory CD4+ T cells from blood. The receptor was derived from a female donor in good health, serving as a healthy control. The CDR3 sequence: CASSQQGSQPQHF. The CDR3 coding sequence is TGTGCCAGCAGCCAACAGGGTTCTCAGCCCCAGCATTTT.